This T cell receptor (beta chain) is from a study of blood T cell repertoires in COVID-19. About the study: Samples taken during acute and convalescent COVID-19 were collected in the United States, Italy and Spain. Sources were T cells, B-cell-depleted T cells, or PBMCs; the material itself was cDNA or gDNA.

Method: immunoSEQ multiplex PCR; TCRdb's copy keeps in-frame clones and lacks some. This sample has 260,000 or so clones, with 80% to 90% found just once. CDR1 is SGHTA, CDR2 FQGTGA, per germline. There are 13 residues in the CDR3. Trimming took 4 bases from V and 2 from J, leaving 8 bases between them. The cohort comprised adults aged 18 to 89 years residing in 20 to 30 US areas. The V call is TRBV7-3, the J call TRBJ1-1; tentative D call: TRBD1 (5 bases). This clonotype was sampled from a man between 18 and 29 years old who had recovered from COVID-19. What was sequenced was PBMCs or T cells enriched from blood (not recorded which). This CDR3 reads CASSSQGNTEAFF. The CDR3 DNA reads as TGTGCCAGCAGCTCTCAGGGTAACACTGAAGCTTTCTTT.